The clone carrying this T cell receptor beta chain was detected once. The germline CDR1 and CDR2 sequences are SGHDN and FVKESK. CDR3 length: 15 amino acids. V dropped 4 bases and J dropped 6 bases, with 16 bases sitting between them. These data originate in a study of CD8 T cells in Susac syndrome. When the RNA was reverse transcribed, random hexamers were used with an input of roughly 0.45 to 1 ug. Via MiXCR, TCRdb re-called the immunoSEQ multiplex PCR reads, giving one row per CDR3 protein. Of 150,000 or so distinct CDR3 sequences listed, about 94% are singletons. The controls, all healthy donors, were matched for age and sex. Isolation of CD8+ and CD4+ T cells was performed negatively, whereas enrichment of TEMRA cells was done by FACS.

The V call is TRBV14, the J call TRBJ2-4, with D tentatively TRBD2 (5 bases). The sequence came from a human donor in good health. Sequenced: CD4+ T cells from PBMCs. The CDR3, as DNA: TGTGCCAGCAGCCTGTTCTTAGGCGGGCTAAACATTCAGTACTTC. It specifies CASSLFLGGLNIQYF.